The 22 T cell receptor beta chains in this list originate from one sample, sequenced in a study of CD8+ T cells in alopecia areata. It was cDNA, reverse transcribed from extracted RNA, that served as the sequencing template. The repertoire was sequenced with immunoSEQ multiplex PCR; TCRdb's copy has only in-frame clones and lacks some. The table lists about 170,000 clones, less than 75% of them singletons. The material was CD8+ T cells sorted from blood, obtained at week 0. The receptors shown here come from a human donor with alopecia areata.

V is TRBV6-5 and J is TRBJ1-2; possibly TRBD1 for D (5 bases). Germline V gene sequence: CDR1 MNHEY, CDR2 SVGAGI. Trimming removed 5 bases at V and 7 bases at J, with 14 bases between. CDR3 length: 13 residues. CDR3 in DNA: TGTGCCAGCAGTGCCCGGGGACTCGGTGGCTACACCTTC. Translated, it gives CASSARGLGGYTF.

The chain has TRBV5-1 and TRBJ2-1; possibly TRBD2 for D (6 bases). This CDR3 is 12 amino acids long. Trimming removed 5 bases at V and 8 bases at J, with 11 bases between. Germline lookup yields CDR1 SGHRS and CDR2 YFSETQ. CDR3 loop: CASRGQRDEQFF. CDR3 DNA: TGCGCCAGCAGGGGCCAGCGGGATGAGCAGTTCTTC. Full variable domain (outside the CDR3, taken from reference TRBV5-1 and TRBJ2-1): KAGVTQTPRYLIKTRGQQVTLSCSPISGHRSVSWYQQTPGQGLQFLFEYFSETQRNKGNFPGRFSGRQFSNSRSEMNVSTLELGDSALYLCASRGQRDEQFFGPGTRLTVL.

The V gene is TRBV14, the J gene TRBJ1-1; tentatively, D is TRBD1 (5 bases). The V and J ends lost 0 bases and 5 bases respectively, with 16 bases between them. This CDR3 region has 16 residues. Germline V gene sequence: CDR1 SGHDN, CDR2 FVKESK. CDR3: CASSQDEGWRTTEAFF. CDR3 DNA sequence: TGTGCCAGCAGCCAAGACGAGGGGTGGAGAACAACTGAAGCTTTCTTT.

The genes are TRBV29-1 and TRBJ1-1; 9 bases are a match to TRBD1. This CDR3 region has 15 residues. The germline gives CDR1 SQVTM, CDR2 ANQGSEA. Trimming took 5 bases from V and 1 from J; bases not matched to a gene: 8. Written as DNA, the CDR3 is TGCAGCGTTTTCCGCCCGGACAGGGGGAACACTGAAGCTTTCTTT. Protein: CSVFRPDRGNTEAFF.

The V gene is TRBV11-2, the J gene TRBJ2-5, with D tentatively TRBD1 or TRBD2 (5 bases each). Trimming cost V 6 bases and J 2 bases, with 10 bases left between them. CDR3 length: 13 amino acids. CDR1 is SGHAT and CDR2 is FQNNGV in the germline V gene. The CDR3 reads CASSWDGQETQYF. In DNA, the CDR3 is TGTGCCAGCAGTTGGGACGGGCAAGAGACCCAGTACTTC. Together with reference TRBV11-2 and TRBJ2-5, the CDR3 gives the full variable domain: EAGVAQSPRYKIIEKRQSVAFWCNPISGHATLYWYQQILGQGPKLLIQFQNNGVVDDSQLPKDRFSAERLKGVDSTLKIQPAKLEDSAVYLCASSWDGQETQYFGPGTRLLVL.

Regarding this clone: At one of its ends the junction is not consistent with the germline gene, which may arise from a read error. The gene calls are TRBV7-2 and TRBJ2-5, with 7 nucleotides matching TRBD2. Per the germline V gene, CDR1 is SGHTA and CDR2 is FQGNSA. This CDR3 is built from 11 residues. The CDR3 bases are TGTGCCAGCAGCGCCGGACTAGGGGCGGACTTC. It codes for CASSAGLGADF.

The chain couples TRBV5-1 to TRBJ2-7; D gene unclear. CDR1 SGHRS and CDR2 YFSETQ come from the germline V gene. This CDR3 has 13 amino acids. Trimming took off 0 bases at V and 9 bases at J, with 13 bases between the two ends. In DNA form, the CDR3 reads TGCGCCAGCAGCTTGGGGCCCGTCTGGGGGCAGTACTTC. Translation gives CASSLGPVWGQYF.

The rearrangement joins TRBV19 to TRBJ2-3, with D possibly being TRBD2 (6 bases). Trimming pared 7 bases from V and 6 bases from J, leaving 14 bases between. The CDR3 has 13 amino acids. Germline CDR1 LNHDA, CDR2 SQIVND (reference sequence). The CDR3 region is CASNHPRGDTQYF. CDR3 nucleotides: TGTGCCAGTAATCACCCCCGGGGGGATACGCAGTATTTT.

This chain connects TRBV7-3 to TRBJ2-5; D is perhaps TRBD1 (6 bases). V lost 5 bases to trimming and J lost 4 bases, with 11 bases between them. CDR3 length: 13 amino acids. Germline V CDR1 and CDR2: SGHTA, FQGTGA. CDR3 loop: CASSLSGVETQYF. DNA for the CDR3: TGTGCCAGCAGCCTCTCAGGGGTAGAGACCCAGTACTTC.

This clone has a single count. The gene calls are TRBV5-6 and TRBJ2-1, with 12 bases lining up with TRBD2. Per the germline V gene, CDR1 is SGHDT and CDR2 is YYEEEE. The trim removed 3 bases at V and 4 bases at J, leaving 5 bases unmatched. This CDR3 has 16 residues. The CDR3 reads CASSWMTSGGYNEQFF. For the CDR3, the DNA is TGTGCCAGCAGCTGGATGACTAGCGGGGGATACAATGAGCAGTTCTTC.

CDR3 in amino acids: CAWNQGAGNTIYF. The CDR3 bases are TGTGCCTGGAATCAGGGCGCAGGAAACACCATATATTTT. The rearrangement uses TRBV30 and TRBJ1-3, with D possibly matching TRBD1 (5 bases). The V end lost 4 bases, the J end lost 4 bases, and 11 bases lay between the germline ends. This CDR3 is built from 13 residues. Germline CDR1 reads GTSNPN; CDR2 reads SVGIG (reference sequence).

The rearrangement joins TRBV30 to TRBJ2-7; 10 nucleotides align to TRBD2. V lost 8 bases and J lost 3; bases outside the gene matches: 10. Germline CDR1 and CDR2: GTSNPN and SVGIG (reference sequence). CDR3 length equals 14 residues. CDR3 DNA sequence: TGTGCCGTAAGATTTAGCGGGGGGCTCTACGAGCAGTACTTC. This encodes CAVRFSGGLYEQYF.

The table lists this clone with a few counts. This chain joins TRBV6-6 and TRBJ2-7, with TRBD1 identical over 8 bases. The CDR3 totals 12 residues. V shed 9 bases, J shed 2 bases, and the junction held 3 bases outside the gene matches. Germline CDR1 MNHNY, CDR2 SVGAGI (reference sequence). DNA for the CDR3: TGTGCCAGTCGACAGGGGACCTACGAGCAGTACTTC. Translating it yields CASRQGTYEQYF.

The chain has TRBV9 and TRBJ1-1; 8 bases agree with TRBD1. J gave up 1 base and V 0 bases, and 11 bases lay outside the gene matches. The CDR3 runs 18 residues. Germline V gene lookup returns CDR1 SGDLS and CDR2 YYNGEE. CDR3 sequence: CASSVVTRGGTGNTEAFF. The CDR3 region has the DNA TGTGCCAGCAGCGTAGTTACAAGAGGGGGGACAGGGAACACTGAAGCTTTCTTT.

The CDR3 region has the DNA TGTGCCAGCAGTTCCCGACTAGCGGGGGCGCAGAACACCGGGGAGCTGTTTTTT. Translating gives CASSSRLAGAQNTGELFF. The rearrangement joins TRBV27 to TRBJ2-2, with 12 bases aligning to TRBD2. The CDR3 has 18 residues. Per germline, CDR1 MNHEY and CDR2 SMNVEV (reference sequence). With 4 bases clipped from V and 1 base from J, the junction kept 7 bases outside the gene matches.

The V and J genes are TRBV4-1 and TRBJ1-1; perhaps TRBD1 as D (5 bases). The CDR3 consists of 14 residues. V lost 5 bases, J lost 4 bases, and 14 bases lay in between. From germline, CDR1 is MGHRA and CDR2 YSYEKL. The DNA for the CDR3 is TGCGCCAGCAGCGAGAGGGGAGGCGGCACTGAAGCTTTCTTT. Translating it yields CASSERGGGTEAFF.

V gene TRBV19 combines with J gene TRBJ1-5; no reliable D call. V lost 4 bases and J 0 bases, leaving 13 bases between the germline ends. Germline V gene lookup returns CDR1 LNHDA and CDR2 SQIVND (reference sequence). This CDR3 comprises 16 residues. The CDR3 nucleotides are TGTGCCAGTAGTAAACCCGCAACAGCTAGCAATCAGCCCCAGCATTTT. It specifies CASSKPATASNQPQHF.

The rearrangement links TRBV7-3 to TRBJ2-7, with a possible D match to TRBD2 (5 bases). V was shortened by 6 bases and J by 5 bases, with 23 bases between the two germline ends. CDR3 length: 16 amino acids. Germline V gene lookup returns CDR1 SGHTA and CDR2 FQGTGA. This chain's CDR3 is CASSYTPGSGRDEQYF. The CDR3 nucleotides read TGTGCCAGCAGTTATACCCCAGGAAGCGGCAGAGACGAGCAGTACTTC.

This chain connects TRBV4-1 to TRBJ2-2; D gene unclear. With 3 bases removed from V and 2 bases from J, the gap between germline ends came to 13 bases. The CDR3 consists of 16 residues. The germline CDR1 and CDR2 sequences are MGHRA and YSYEKL. The chain's CDR3 is CASSHRLGLNTGELFF. The DNA of the CDR3 is TGCGCCAGCAGCCATAGATTAGGATTAAACACCGGGGAGCTGTTTTTT.

This rearrangement joins TRBV5-6 to TRBJ2-1; 7 bases are shared with TRBD2. Germline trimming cut 2 bases from V and 9 bases from J; bases unmatched to any gene: 8. There are 14 residues in the CDR3. Germline V gives CDR1 SGHDT, CDR2 YYEEEE. CDR3 in amino acids: CASSFPSTSFEQFF. CDR3 DNA sequence: TGTGCCAGCAGCTTCCCATCGACTAGCTTTGAGCAGTTCTTC.

This clone was observed a handful of times. The V and J genes are TRBV5-1 and TRBJ1-5, with TRBD1 matching 8 bases. The CDR3 is made up of 17 amino acids. Germline values: CDR1 SGHRS, CDR2 YFSETQ. The trim removed 4 bases at V and 3 bases at J, leaving 12 bases unmatched. The CDR3, as DNA: TGCGCCAGCAGCCCCACATTGACAGGGGATTCCAATCAGCCCCAGCATTTT. Residues: CASSPTLTGDSNQPQHF. Combining the CDR3 with reference TRBV5-1 and TRBJ1-5 gives the whole variable domain KAGVTQTPRYLIKTRGQQVTLSCSPISGHRSVSWYQQTPGQGLQFLFEYFSETQRNKGNFPGRFSGRQFSNSRSEMNVSTLELGDSALYLCASSPTLTGDSNQPQHFGDGTRLSIL.

The chain couples TRBV4-1 to TRBJ2-7, with D maybe TRBD1 (5 bases). The CDR3 runs 14 residues. V lost 1 base, J lost 6 bases, and 13 bases lay in between. Germline V lookup: CDR1 MGHRA, CDR2 YSYEKL. The chain's CDR3 is CASSQGQGGPEQYF. CDR3 sequence (DNA): TGCGCCAGCAGCCAAGGGCAGGGCGGTCCCGAGCAGTACTTC.